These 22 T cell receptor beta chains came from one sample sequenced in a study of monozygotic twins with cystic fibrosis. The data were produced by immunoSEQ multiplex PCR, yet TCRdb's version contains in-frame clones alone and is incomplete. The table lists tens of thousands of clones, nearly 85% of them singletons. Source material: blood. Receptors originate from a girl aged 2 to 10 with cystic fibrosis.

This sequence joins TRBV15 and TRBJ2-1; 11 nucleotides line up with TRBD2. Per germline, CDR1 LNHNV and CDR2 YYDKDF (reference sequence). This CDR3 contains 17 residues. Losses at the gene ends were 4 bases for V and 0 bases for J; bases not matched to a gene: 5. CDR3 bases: TGTGCCACCAGCATGGGACTAGCGGTGAGCTCCTACAATGAGCAGTTCTTC. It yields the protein CATSMGLAVSSYNEQFF.

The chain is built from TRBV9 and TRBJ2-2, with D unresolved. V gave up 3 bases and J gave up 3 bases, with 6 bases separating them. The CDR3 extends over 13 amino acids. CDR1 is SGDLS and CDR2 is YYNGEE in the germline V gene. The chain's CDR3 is CASSGRYTGELFF. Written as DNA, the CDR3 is TGTGCCAGCAGCGGACGATACACCGGGGAGCTGTTTTTT.

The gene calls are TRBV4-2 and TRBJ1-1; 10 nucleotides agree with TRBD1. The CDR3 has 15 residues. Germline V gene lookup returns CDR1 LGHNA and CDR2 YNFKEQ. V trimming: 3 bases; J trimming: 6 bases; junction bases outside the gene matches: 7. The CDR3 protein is CASSQAGTGEAEAFF. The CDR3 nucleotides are TGTGCCAGCAGCCAGGCCGGGACAGGGGAGGCTGAAGCTTTCTTT.

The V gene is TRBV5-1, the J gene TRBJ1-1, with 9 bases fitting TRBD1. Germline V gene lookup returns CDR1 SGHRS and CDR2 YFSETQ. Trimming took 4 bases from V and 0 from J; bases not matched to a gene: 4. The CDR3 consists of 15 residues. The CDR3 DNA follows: TGCGCCAGCAGCAGGGACAGGGTCGTGAACACTGAAGCTTTCTTT. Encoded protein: CASSRDRVVNTEAFF.

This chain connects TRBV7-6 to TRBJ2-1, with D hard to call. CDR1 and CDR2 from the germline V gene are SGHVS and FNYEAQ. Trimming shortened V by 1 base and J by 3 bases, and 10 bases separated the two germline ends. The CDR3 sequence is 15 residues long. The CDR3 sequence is CASSLELVDYNEQFF. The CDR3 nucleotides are TGTGCCAGCAGCTTAGAGTTGGTAGACTACAATGAGCAGTTCTTC.

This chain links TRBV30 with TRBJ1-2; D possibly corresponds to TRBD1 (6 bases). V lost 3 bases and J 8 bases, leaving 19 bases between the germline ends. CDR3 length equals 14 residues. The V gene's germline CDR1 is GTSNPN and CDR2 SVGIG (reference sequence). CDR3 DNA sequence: TGTGCCTGGAGGGGAGGAGGACAGTCTGAAGGCTACACCTTC. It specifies CAWRGGGQSEGYTF.

DNA of the CDR3: TGTGCCAGCAGCTTAAGAACGGACTTTACTAATGAAAAACTGTTTTTT. As protein: CASSLRTDFTNEKLFF. The chain has TRBV13 and TRBJ1-4; D not certain. Germline V gives CDR1 PRHDT, CDR2 FYEKMQ (reference sequence). The CDR3 extends over 16 amino acids. Trimming cost V 2 bases and J 2 bases, with 12 bases left between them.

CDR3 in amino acids: CASSDETTNTGELFF. The CDR3 DNA reads TGTGCCAGCAGTGACGAGACTACCAACACCGGGGAGCTGTTTTTT. The V gene is TRBV2, the J gene TRBJ2-2; maybe TRBD2 (5 bases). Trimming cost V 3 bases and J 2 bases, with 10 bases left between them. CDR3 length: 15 residues. CDR1 and CDR2 (germline): SNHLY, FYNNEI.

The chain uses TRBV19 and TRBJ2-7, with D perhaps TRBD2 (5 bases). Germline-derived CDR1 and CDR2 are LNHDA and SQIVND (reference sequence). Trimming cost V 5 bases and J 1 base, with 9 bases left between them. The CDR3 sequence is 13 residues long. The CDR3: CASSGGSSYEQYF. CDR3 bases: TGTGCCAGTAGTGGCGGGTCTTCCTACGAGCAGTACTTC. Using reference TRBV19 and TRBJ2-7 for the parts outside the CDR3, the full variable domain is DGGITQSPKYLFRKEGQNVTLSCEQNLNHDAMYWYRQDPGQGLRLIYYSQIVNDFQKGDIAEGYSVSREKKESFPLTVTSAQKNPTAFYLCASSGGSSYEQYFGPGTRLTVT.

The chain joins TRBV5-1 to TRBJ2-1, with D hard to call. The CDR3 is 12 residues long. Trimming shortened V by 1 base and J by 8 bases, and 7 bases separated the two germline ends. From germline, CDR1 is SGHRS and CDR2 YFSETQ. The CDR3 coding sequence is TGCGCCAGCAGCTTGATGTCCGATGAGCAGTTCTTC. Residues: CASSLMSDEQFF.

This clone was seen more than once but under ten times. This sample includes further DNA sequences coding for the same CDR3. As DNA, the CDR3 is TGTGCCAGCAGCTCGGGACAGGGCTACGAGCAGTACTTC. Translating it yields CASSSGQGYEQYF. V usage is TRBV9 and J usage is TRBJ2-7; 9 nucleotides line up with TRBD1. Germline V gene data show CDR1 as SGDLS and CDR2 as YYNGEE. This CDR3 comprises 13 residues. V lost 4 bases, J lost 3 bases, and 2 bases stayed unmatched.

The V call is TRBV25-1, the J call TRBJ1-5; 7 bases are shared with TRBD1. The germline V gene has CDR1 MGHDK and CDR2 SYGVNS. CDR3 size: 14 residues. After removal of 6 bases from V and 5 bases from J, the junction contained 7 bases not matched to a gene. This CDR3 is CASSLTGPHQPQHF. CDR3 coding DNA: TGTGCCAGCAGCCTGACAGGGCCCCATCAGCCCCAGCATTTT.

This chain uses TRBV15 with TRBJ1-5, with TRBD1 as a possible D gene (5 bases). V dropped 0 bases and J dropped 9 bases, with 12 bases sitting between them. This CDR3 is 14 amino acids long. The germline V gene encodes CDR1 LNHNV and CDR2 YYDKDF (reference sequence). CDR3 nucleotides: TGTGCCACCAGCAGAGAACGAAGGGGTCCGCCCCAGCATTTT. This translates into CATSRERRGPPQHF. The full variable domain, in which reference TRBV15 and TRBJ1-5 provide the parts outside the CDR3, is DAMVIQNPRYQVTQFGKPVTLSCSQTLNHNVMYWYQQKSSQAPKLLFHYYDKDFNNEADTPDNFQSRRPNTSFCFLDIRSPGLGDTAMYLCATSRERRGPPQHFGDGTRLSIL.

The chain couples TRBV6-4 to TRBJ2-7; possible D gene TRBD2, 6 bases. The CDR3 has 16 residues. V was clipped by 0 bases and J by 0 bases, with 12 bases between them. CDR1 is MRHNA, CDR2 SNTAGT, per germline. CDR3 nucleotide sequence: TGTGCCAGCAGTGACTCCAGGGAGGTGTACTCCTACGAGCAGTACTTC. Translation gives CASSDSREVYSYEQYF.

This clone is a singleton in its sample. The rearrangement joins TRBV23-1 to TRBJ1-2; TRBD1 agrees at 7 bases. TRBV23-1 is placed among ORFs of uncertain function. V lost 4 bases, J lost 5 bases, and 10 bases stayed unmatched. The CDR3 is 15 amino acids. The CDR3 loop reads CASSPLTGNHYGYTF. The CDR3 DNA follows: TGCGCCAGCAGTCCCCTGACAGGGAACCATTATGGCTACACCTTC.

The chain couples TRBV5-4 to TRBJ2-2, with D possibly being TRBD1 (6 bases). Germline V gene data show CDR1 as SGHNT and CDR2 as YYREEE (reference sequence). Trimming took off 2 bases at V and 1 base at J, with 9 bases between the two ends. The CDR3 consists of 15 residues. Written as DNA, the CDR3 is TGTGCCAGCAGCTTCGAAGGGGGGAACACCGGGGAGCTGTTTTTT. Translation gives CASSFEGGNTGELFF.

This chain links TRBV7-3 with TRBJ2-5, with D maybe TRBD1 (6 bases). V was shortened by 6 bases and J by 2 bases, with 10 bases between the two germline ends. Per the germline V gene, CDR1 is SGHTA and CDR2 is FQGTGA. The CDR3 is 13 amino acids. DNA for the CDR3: TGTGCCAGCAGTCGGGACACACAAGAGACCCAGTACTTC. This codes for CASSRDTQETQYF.

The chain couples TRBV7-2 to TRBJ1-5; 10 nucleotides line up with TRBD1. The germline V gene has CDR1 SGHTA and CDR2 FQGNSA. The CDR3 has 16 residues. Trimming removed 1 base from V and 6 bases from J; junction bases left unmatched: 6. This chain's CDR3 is CASSLEGDRGGQPQHF. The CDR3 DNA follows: TGTGCCAGCAGCTTAGAGGGGGACAGGGGAGGTCAGCCCCAGCATTTT. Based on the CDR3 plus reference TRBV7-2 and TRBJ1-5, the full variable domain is GAGVSQSPSNKVTEKGKDVELRCDPISGHTALYWYRQSLGQGLEFLIYFQGNSAPDKSGLPSDRFSAERTGGSVSTLTIQRTQQEDSAVYLCASSLEGDRGGQPQHFGDGTRLSIL.

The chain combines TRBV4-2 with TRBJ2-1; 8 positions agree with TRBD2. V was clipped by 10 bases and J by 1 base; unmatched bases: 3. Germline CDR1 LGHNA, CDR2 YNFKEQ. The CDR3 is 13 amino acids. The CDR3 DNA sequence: TGTGCCACCGCGGGGGGATCCTACAATGAGCAGTTCTTC. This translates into CATAGGSYNEQFF.

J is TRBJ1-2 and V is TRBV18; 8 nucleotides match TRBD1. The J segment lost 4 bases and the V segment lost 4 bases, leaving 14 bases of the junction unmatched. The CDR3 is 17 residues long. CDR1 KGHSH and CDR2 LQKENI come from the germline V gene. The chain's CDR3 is CASSQLPDRERGYGYTF. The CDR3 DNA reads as TGTGCCAGCTCACAATTACCGGACAGGGAGCGTGGCTATGGCTACACCTTC.

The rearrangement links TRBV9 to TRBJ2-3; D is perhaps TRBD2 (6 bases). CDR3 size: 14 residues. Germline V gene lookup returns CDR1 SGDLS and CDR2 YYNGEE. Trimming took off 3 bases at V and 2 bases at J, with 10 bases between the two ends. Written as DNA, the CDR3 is TGTGCCAGCAGCGCGCGGGGATTCACAGATACGCAGTATTTT. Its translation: CASSARGFTDTQYF.

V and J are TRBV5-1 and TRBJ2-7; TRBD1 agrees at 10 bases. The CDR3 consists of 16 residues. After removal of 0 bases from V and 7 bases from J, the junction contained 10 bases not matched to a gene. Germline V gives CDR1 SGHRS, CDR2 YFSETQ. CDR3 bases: TGCGCCAGCAGCTTGGGAACCGGGACAGGGGTCGCGGAGCAGTACTTC. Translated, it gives CASSLGTGTGVAEQYF. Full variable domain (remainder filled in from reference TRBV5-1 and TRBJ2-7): KAGVTQTPRYLIKTRGQQVTLSCSPISGHRSVSWYQQTPGQGLQFLFEYFSETQRNKGNFPGRFSGRQFSNSRSEMNVSTLELGDSALYLCASSLGTGTGVAEQYFGPGTRLTVT.